This T cell receptor beta chain was sequenced in a study of T cells in women clearing cervical HPV infection. Germline CDR1 reads KGHDR; CDR2 reads SFDVKD. CDR3 size: 13 residues. A note on this clone: The CDR3 extends 3 residues past the end of the read, so its final part is completed from the germline J gene.

Some clones are missing from TCRdb's copy, which holds only in-frame ones; the method was immunoSEQ multiplex PCR. In total, the table holds approximately 38,000 clones. The chain links TRBV24-1 to TRBJ2-3; D perhaps matches TRBD2 (5 bases). The specimen sequenced was blood buffy coat. This TCR was sampled from a woman aged 18 to 75 with a cervical HPV16 infection that either progressed to CIN3+ or cleared (not recorded which). This chain's CDR3 is CATSDGQKRAQYF. Incomplete CDR3 DNA: TGTGCCACCAGTGACGGCCAGAAGAGGGCG.